The rows below give T cell receptor beta chains drawn from one sample of a study of Ad26.COV2.S vaccination and SARS-CoV-2 variants. TCRdb's table, derived via immunoSEQ multiplex PCR, lists solely in-frame clones and lacks some. There are 380,000 or so clones in the sample; 75% to 90% occur only once, and approximately 5% lies in the top ten. The material sequenced was peripheral blood, taken in a trial of Ad26.COV2.S vaccine versus placebo. Receptors originate from a person between 18 and 59 years old who received the Ad26.COV2.S COVID-19 vaccine or a placebo. Each CDR3 is given without its conserved first and last residue.

v_call,j_call,cdr3_aa
TRBV5-1,TRBJ2-2,ASSLGAGDTGELF
TRBV7-6,TRBJ2-2,ASSLDLEGATGELF
TRBV5-6,TRBJ1-2,ASSSRASGYT
TRBV4-3,TRBJ1-2,ASSQGPGNGYT
TRBV5-4,TRBJ1-1,ASSGLGVLGTEAF
TRBV25-1,TRBJ1-2,ASSEYSQFYGYT
TRBV2,TRBJ1-2,ASSDGGLSYGYT
TRBV3-1/TRBV3-2,TRBJ2-3,ASSQRVAGVVDTQY
TRBV6-5,TRBJ1-5,ASRGTGNQPQH
TRBV28,TRBJ1-3,ASSRTGGLLNTIY
TRBV9,TRBJ2-2,ASSGDSSLGELF
TRBV18,TRBJ1-1,ASSKLADRRNTEAF
TRBV5-1,TRBJ2-7,ASSLQGSYEQY
TRBV5-5,TRBJ2-3,ASSLGPGSTDTQY
TRBV4-1,TRBJ2-5,ASSQEPGVAETQY
TRBV14,TRBJ1-4,ASSQGQGDEKLF
TRBV12-3/TRBV12-4,TRBJ1-2,ASSKGHPYGYT
TRBV27,TRBJ2-3,ASSLQRGTDTQY
TRBV19,TRBJ1-4,ASSRQGWMF
TRBV19,TRBJ2-1,ASSIMGFEQF
TRBV5-1,TRBJ2-1,ASSLDLAAHNEQF
TRBV5-4,TRBJ2-2,ASSLDMTGTGELF
TRBV9,TRBJ2-7,ASSVVETALYEQY
TRBV29-1,TRBJ2-5,SANPGQLETQY
TRBV7-2,TRBJ2-7,ASSLVGGLSYEQY
TRBV5-1,TRBJ2-1,ASSISTGNNEQF
TRBV7-9,TRBJ1-4,ASSLGQSGEKLF
TRBV19,TRBJ2-6,ASSRVLGSGANVLT
TRBV5-1,TRBJ2-2,ASSLDLDYNTGELF
TRBV27,TRBJ1-2,ASSPLSTGGRYT
TRBV28,TRBJ1-1,ASVNTEAF
TRBV6-1,TRBJ2-7,ASSEDRAHEQY
TRBV28,TRBJ1-3,ASSLTGANSGNTIY
TRBV30,TRBJ1-6,AWRAGTGRNSPLH
TRBV2,TRBJ1-1,ASRGRDRVSEAF
TRBV7-6,TRBJ1-1,ASSLSTGATEAF
TRBV19,TRBJ1-5,ASSIWDTSNQPQH
TRBV7-9,TRBJ2-1,ASSPGTSNEQF
TRBV5-1,TRBJ1-6,ASSSRSGSGSPLH
TRBV28,TRBJ2-7,ASSITSSYEQY
TRBV6-6,TRBJ1-5,ASSQQRYGNQPQH
TRBV27,TRBJ2-7,ASSPTGGASYEQY
TRBV6-5,TRBJ2-7,ASSRGLAGRGEQY
TRBV2,TRBJ2-5,ASNTDEETQY
TRBV9,TRBJ2-7,ASSVDTSGRSEQY
TRBV7-8,TRBJ1-6,ASSLVGGRHSPLH
TRBV19,TRBJ2-2,ASTPGLAPTGELF
TRBV27,TRBJ1-1,ASSMPGRGAF
TRBV12-5,TRBJ2-5,ASGSGQRIQETQY
TRBV7-9,TRBJ1-2,ASSSDSSALYGYT